Shown below are 19 T cell receptor beta chains from a single sample sequenced in a study of blood T cells in healthy people across ages. Next came a second PCR, run for about 6 to 11 cycles, which used a sample-barcoded 5' primer along with a J-beta primer mix. TCRdb called the 5' RACE reads again in MiXCR, with one record for every CDR3 protein. The sample includes roughly 1,100,000 distinct CDR3 sequences, roughly 24% of them seen just once. These records were also assigned to another study, of T cells of mothers and their children.

Sequenced material: blood. The receptors were sampled from a girl aged 2-15 years in good health.

The J gene is TRBJ1-5, the V gene TRBV12-3 or TRBV12-4; tentatively, D is TRBD1 (6 bases). The V end lost 6 bases, the J end lost 3 bases, and 15 bases lay between the germline ends. The CDR3 length is 15 residues. The CDR3 DNA reads TGTGCCAGCAGCTCTACAGGGACCTTCAATCAGCCCCAGCATTTT. It is translated as CASSSTGTFNQPQHF.

The gene calls are TRBV10-3 and TRBJ1-4; 11 bases line up with TRBD1. The J segment lost 0 bases and the V segment lost 6 bases, leaving 6 bases of the junction unmatched. The CDR3 loop spans 17 amino acids. Germline V gene data show CDR1 as ENHRY and CDR2 as SYGVKD. CDR3: CAIRCSDRGPTNEKLFF. The CDR3 DNA reads TGTGCCATCAGGTGTTCGGACAGGGGGCCAACTAATGAAAAACTGTTTTTT.

This clonotype was observed a few times. The chain has TRBV29-1 and TRBJ1-1; D gene ambiguous. Between the trimmed V and J ends, which lost 5 bases and 0 bases, there was a span of 16 bases. The CDR3 sequence is 15 residues long. Germline-derived CDR1 and CDR2 are SQVTM and ANQGSEA. The DNA of the CDR3 is TGCAGCGTTCTCTTCCCGAGGGCTTTGAACACTGAAGCTTTCTTT. Translated: CSVLFPRALNTEAFF.

This rearrangement joins TRBV29-1 to TRBJ2-5; TRBD2 matches 11 bases. The DNA end lines up better with TRBJ2-1; the J call may be wrong. Germline assignment: CDR1 SQVTM and CDR2 ANQGSEA. The CDR3 loop spans 13 amino acids. The chain's CDR3 is CSVLSGRGNEQFF. Here the CDR3 DNA reads TGCAGCGTCCTTAGCGGGAGGGGCAATGAGCAGTTCTTC.

This chain joins TRBV6-1 and TRBJ1-6; no reliable D call. The ends were cut back, 1 base at V and 6 bases at J, with 1 base in the middle. Germline V gives CDR1 MNHNS, CDR2 SASEGT. The length of the CDR3 is 12 residues. CDR3 protein: CASSEGNSPLHF. Written as DNA, the CDR3 is TGTGCCAGCAGTGAAGGTAATTCACCCCTCCACTTT.

This chain links TRBV20-1 with TRBJ2-7, with TRBD2 identical over 11 bases. There are 14 residues in the CDR3. Germline assignment: CDR1 DFQATT and CDR2 SNEGSKA (reference sequence). The V gene end was trimmed by 5 bases and the J gene end by 1 base; junction bases not matched to a gene: 4. This CDR3 is CSASIAGGSYEQYF. CDR3 DNA: TGCAGTGCTTCGATAGCGGGAGGGTCCTACGAGCAGTACTTC.

The rearrangement links TRBV20-1 to TRBJ1-2, with 9 bases aligning to TRBD1. Trimming removed 3 bases from V and 8 bases from J; junction bases left unmatched: 10. Germline V gene data show CDR1 as DFQATT and CDR2 as SNEGSKA (reference sequence). CDR3 length equals 14 residues. CDR3 amino acids: CSARSGTGPGGYTF. DNA of the CDR3: TGCAGTGCTAGGAGTGGGACAGGGCCCGGGGGCTACACCTTC.

The J gene is TRBJ2-3, the V gene TRBV6-4, with 9 bases that match TRBD2. J gave up 6 bases and V 4 bases, and 5 bases lay outside the gene matches. CDR1 is MRHNA and CDR2 is SNTAGT in the germline V gene. This CDR3 is built from 14 residues. The CDR3: CASSVAGDGDTQYF. The DNA for the CDR3 is TGTGCCAGCAGTGTAGCGGGAGACGGCGATACGCAGTATTTT.

This clonotype was picked up a small number of times. CDR3 amino acids: CSAFFWGYGYTF. DNA for the CDR3: TGCAGTGCTTTCTTTTGGGGTTATGGCTACACCTTC. The chain couples TRBV20-1 to TRBJ1-2; D unresolved. The V gene lost 5 bases and the J gene lost 5 bases, with 12 bases spanning the gap. CDR1 DFQATT and CDR2 SNEGSKA come from the germline V gene (reference sequence). This CDR3 is built from 12 residues.

This chain links TRBV7-2 with TRBJ1-4; D not resolved. CDR3 length equals 10 residues. Germline CDR1 is SGHTA and CDR2 is FQGNSA. V lost 6 bases and J 6 bases, leaving 2 bases between the germline ends. The CDR3 region is CASRDEKLFF. The DNA for the CDR3 is TGTGCCAGCAGAGATGAAAAACTGTTTTTT.

This clonotype was recorded at least ten times. The chain joins TRBV6-6 to TRBJ2-2; D remains ambiguous. The CDR3 spans 12 residues. The V and J ends lost 6 bases and 8 bases respectively, with 10 bases between them. Per germline, CDR1 MNHNY and CDR2 SVGAGI (reference sequence). CDR3 loop: CASRDKTGELFF. CDR3 DNA: TGTGCCAGCAGGGATAAAACGGGGGAGCTGTTTTTT.

This chain uses TRBV20-1 with TRBJ2-5; possibly TRBD1 for D (6 bases). Germline V gives CDR1 DFQATT, CDR2 SNEGSKA (reference sequence). CDR3 length: 16 residues. In DNA form, the CDR3 reads TGCAGCGCCATCAACCACAGGGACAACATTCAAGAGACCCAGTACTTC. Translation gives CSAINHRDNIQETQYF.

The chain combines TRBV6-5 with TRBJ1-6; TRBD1 matches at 10 bases. From germline, CDR1 is MNHEY and CDR2 SVGAGI. This CDR3 contains 13 residues. J lost 12 bases, V lost 8 bases, and 7 bases had no gene match. CDR3 protein: CASGGQGLEPLHF. The DNA for the CDR3 is TGTGCCAGCGGGGGACAGGGGCTCGAACCCCTCCACTTT.

This chain joins TRBV6-5 and TRBJ2-5; no firm D call. The end of the DNA fits TRBJ2-7 better, so the J call may be wrong. Germline V CDR1 and CDR2: MNHEY, SVGAGI. The CDR3 totals 14 residues. The CDR3 is CASSDDHGTYEQYF. The CDR3 nucleotides read TGTGCCAGCAGTGATGATCACGGTACCTACGAGCAGTACTTC.

There are a few counts of this clonotype. The genes are TRBV10-3 and TRBJ2-1; D gene ambiguous. The assigned J gene may be wrong: the sequence end matches TRBJ2-7 better. Germline loops: CDR1 ENHRY, CDR2 SYGVKD. The length of the CDR3 is 14 residues. The CDR3 is CAISDDRLNYEQYF. The CDR3 nucleotides are TGTGCCATCAGTGACGACCGTCTGAACTACGAGCAGTACTTC.

V gene TRBV28 combines with J gene TRBJ2-7; D gene ambiguous. Trimming shortened V by 3 bases and J by 4 bases, and 10 bases separated the two germline ends. Germline V CDR1 and CDR2: MDHEN, SYDVKM. CDR3 length: 13 residues. CDR3: CASSFRLLYEQYF. The CDR3 region has the DNA TGTGCCAGCAGTTTTCGGCTCCTGTACGAGCAGTACTTC.

This clonotype was seen more than once but under ten times. The chain links TRBV11-2 to TRBJ2-2, with 10 bases aligning to TRBD2. CDR1 and CDR2 from the germline V gene are SGHAT and FQNNGV. With V trimmed by 3 bases and J by 5 bases, 9 bases remained unmatched. The CDR3 covers 17 residues. The CDR3 sequence is CASSFPLAGVRTGELFF. Here the CDR3 DNA reads TGTGCCAGCAGCTTCCCCCTAGCGGGAGTAAGGACCGGGGAGCTGTTTTTT.

In this sample, this clonotype turned up a few times. CDR3 sequence reads: CASSQDQGGTQYF. CDR3 in DNA: TGCGCCAGCAGCCAAGATCAAGGAGGGACCCAGTACTTC. The gene calls are TRBV4-3 and TRBJ2-5, with a possible D match to TRBD2 (5 bases). The CDR3 is made up of 13 amino acids. The germline CDR1 and CDR2 sequences are LGHNA and YSLEER. The germline V and J ends were trimmed by 0 bases and 7 bases, with 9 bases remaining between them.

A few counts support this clonotype. The rearrangement links TRBV9 to TRBJ1-1; 9 positions match TRBD1. Germline lookup yields CDR1 SGDLS and CDR2 YYNGEE. CDR3 length: 19 residues. The V and J ends lost 1 base and 0 bases, in that order; junction bases with no gene match: 13. The CDR3 DNA reads TGTGCCAGCAGCGTAAATAAGGACAGGGGAAGAACCATGAACACTGAAGCTTTCTTT. Translated: CASSVNKDRGRTMNTEAFF.